This T cell receptor beta chain comes out of a study of shared clonotypes between healthy human individuals. Clones were sequenced by immunoSEQ multiplex PCR, and TCRdb holds only the in-frame ones, with some missing. The sample contains about 960,000 clones, over 60% of which appear only once. Points from the study as a whole: Limited genetic and exposure-history diversity came from having few donors.

Remarks on this clone: What it recognizes is unknown. The same CDR3 is also encoded by other DNA sequences in this sample.

V was pared by 0 bases and J by 2 bases, with 10 bases between. The CDR3 has 15 amino acids. Germline V gene lookup returns CDR1 KGHSH and CDR2 LQKENI. Material: memory CD4+ T cells sorted from blood. Sample subset: CD45RA-negative fraction. The J gene is TRBJ1-2, the V gene TRBV18, with a tentative D call TRBD1 (6 bases). This TCR came from a man aged 18 to 30 in good health. CDR3 amino acids: CASSPPGQPNYGYTF. CDR3 bases: TGTGCCAGCTCACCACCGGGACAACCAAACTATGGCTACACCTTC.